These T cell receptor beta chains were read from a single sample in a study of cytomegalovirus exposure and HLA in healthy donors. Data came from immunoSEQ multiplex PCR; TCRdb stores just in-frame clones and leaves some out. This sample has about 270,000 clones; more than 55% occur once, and the top ten carry approximately 2.5%. The sample comprised PBMCs. The origin of the receptors is a female donor in good health and CMV-seronegative. Each CDR3 is given with its conserved first and last residue. A D gene is named only where the DNA matches it firmly. For some rows the clone size is stated as once, few or many, or as a class when expanded; others skip it.

CDR3 DNA,CDR3 protein,D gene,J gene,clone size,V gene
TGCGCCAGCAGCAGGGGGGACAGCCGAACCTACAATGAGCAGTTCTTC,CASSRGDSRTYNEQFF,-,TRBJ2-1,-,TRBV5-1
TGTGCCAGCAGCGAGGGGGCCCAACTCAAGCGGGAGTCGGACCAGTACTTC,CASSEGAQLKRESDQYF,-,TRBJ2-5,-,TRBV27
TGTGCCAGCTACCGAGACAGCGGGAGCGGTGAGCAGTTCTTC,CASYRDSGSGEQFF,TRBD2,TRBJ2-1,-,TRBV6-5
TGTGCCAGCTTCCAAACGGGGAACACTGAAGCTTTCTTT,CASFQTGNTEAFF,-,TRBJ1-1,-,TRBV18
TGTGCCAGCAGCTTAGATAGGGGGTACGAGCAGTACTTC,CASSLDRGYEQYF,-,TRBJ2-7,-,TRBV11-2
TGTGCCAGCAGAGTAGCGGCGCAAGGGGAGCTGTTTTTT,CASRVAAQGELFF,-,TRBJ2-2,few,TRBV2
TGCGCCAGCAGCCAACTATGGACAGGGAAGAGGGTTAAGCAGCCCCAGCATTTT,CASSQLWTGKRVKQPQHF,TRBD1,TRBJ1-5,-,TRBV4-1
TGTGCCAGCAGCTGGGGGAGCGGTAGCGGGAGGTACAATGAGCAGTTCTTC,CASSWGSGSGRYNEQFF,TRBD2,TRBJ2-1,-,TRBV5-6
TGTGCCAGCAGTTACCTGGGACTAGTCCGCTACGAGCAGTACTTC,CASSYLGLVRYEQYF,TRBD2,TRBJ2-7,-,TRBV6-6
TGTGCCAGCAGTGAAGAGGGTGAAGCTTTCTTT,CASSEEGEAFF,-,TRBJ1-1,-,TRBV6-5
TGCGCCAGCACTACCTCCCCCCGGTCCACAGATACGCAGTATTTT,CASTTSPRSTDTQYF,-,TRBJ2-3,-,TRBV5-1
TGTGCCAGCAGTTACGCGGGGCCGGATACCGGGGAGCTGTTTTTT,CASSYAGPDTGELFF,-,TRBJ2-2,-,TRBV6-5
TGTGCCAGCAGCTTAGTTAGCGGGCTTTCCTACAATGAGCAGTTCTTC,CASSLVSGLSYNEQFF,TRBD2,TRBJ2-1,few,TRBV7-8
TGTGCCAGCAGCCTCACCCCCCCTTCTAGCGGGAGGATCTACGAGCAGTACTTC,CASSLTPPSSGRIYEQYF,TRBD2,TRBJ2-7,-,TRBV7-3
TGTGCCAGCAGCTCCCAAGGGACAGGGCGCTATGGCTACACCTTC,CASSSQGTGRYGYTF,TRBD1,TRBJ1-2,-,TRBV7-2
TGTGCCAGCAGCTTATCTTCAGATACGCAGTATTTT,CASSLSSDTQYF,-,TRBJ2-3,-,TRBV5-4
TGTTCCAGCAGCCTAGTAGGGGCCCAGTACTTC,CSSSLVGAQYF,-,TRBJ2-7,-,TRBV7-9
TGTGCCAGCAGAAATACAGGGGCCACTGAAGCTTTCTTT,CASRNTGATEAFF,TRBD1,TRBJ1-1,once,TRBV27
TGTGCCAGCAGTGTCCTAGCGGGAGAATCCTACGAGCAGTACTTC,CASSVLAGESYEQYF,TRBD2,TRBJ2-7,-,TRBV6-5
TGTGCCAGCAGTTTACAGGGATATGGGGCCAACGTCCTGACTTTC,CASSLQGYGANVLTF,-,TRBJ2-6,-,TRBV11-2
TGTGCCAGCAGCTTAGTCGGGTTGGATGAGCAGTTCTTC,CASSLVGLDEQFF,-,TRBJ2-1,-,TRBV13
TGTGCCAGCAGTTACGACAGGGGCCTTTTTGAAGCTTTCTTT,CASSYDRGLFEAFF,TRBD1,TRBJ1-1,-,TRBV6-6
TGTGCCAGCAGCCCCGGGACTAGCGGGAGAAACAATGAGCAGTTCTTC,CASSPGTSGRNNEQFF,TRBD2,TRBJ2-1,-,TRBV9
TGTGCCAGCAGCCAAGATGAACTAGCGGGGACCTACGAGCAGTACTTC,CASSQDELAGTYEQYF,TRBD2,TRBJ2-7,-,TRBV14
TGTGCCAGCAGCGTGGGGCAGACAGGGGGGCACTATGGCTACACCTTC,CASSVGQTGGHYGYTF,TRBD1,TRBJ1-2,-,TRBV9
TGTGCCAGCAGCCCCCCTAGCGGGGGGAAGTCTAGCACAGATACGCAGTATTTT,CASSPPSGGKSSTDTQYF,TRBD2,TRBJ2-3,once,TRBV7-8
TGTGCCAGCAGTTTAAGATGGGCTTCGACTGAAGCTTTCTTT,CASSLRWASTEAFF,-,TRBJ1-1,once,TRBV27
TGTGCCAGCAGCGCGTCCGGGTACCAAGAGACCCAGTACTTC,CASSASGYQETQYF,-,TRBJ2-5,few,TRBV7-9
TGCGCCAGCAGCCAACTGGGGGGGGGAAACACCATATATTTT,CASSQLGGGNTIYF,-,TRBJ1-3,few,TRBV5-1
TGTGCCAGCAGTTCATATACAGGGGTCGGCTATGGCTACACCTTC,CASSSYTGVGYGYTF,TRBD1,TRBJ1-2,-,TRBV28
TGTGCCAGCAGTTCTCGCCTAGCGGGATCCTACGAGCAGTACTTC,CASSSRLAGSYEQYF,TRBD2,TRBJ2-7,-,TRBV27
TGTGCCAGCAGTGAAGCTTATGCGACCTACGAGCAGTACTTC,CASSEAYATYEQYF,-,TRBJ2-7,few,TRBV6-1
TGTGCCAGCAGCTTCTCGGGACTAGCGGGAGTCTACGAGCAGTACTTC,CASSFSGLAGVYEQYF,TRBD2,TRBJ2-7,few,TRBV7-8
TGTGCCAGCAGTTACAAATCTCCGGGTAGTGACACTGAAGCTTTCTTT,CASSYKSPGSDTEAFF,-,TRBJ1-1,-,TRBV6-5
TGTGCCAGCAGCCGGACTAGCGGGAGTAAGGAGCAGTTCTTC,CASSRTSGSKEQFF,TRBD2,TRBJ2-1,-,TRBV28
TGTGCTAGTGGTTTGGTCAGACGTGGACTGGTTCTGGGAGACTACGAGCAGTACTTC,CASGLVRRGLVLGDYEQYF,-,TRBJ2-7,once,TRBV12-5
TGTGCCAGCAGCTCCCCGGGACATGGTTCCTACGAGCAGTACTTC,CASSSPGHGSYEQYF,-,TRBJ2-7,-,TRBV7-2
TGTGCCAGTAGTATCCTTCCAGGGAACACCGGGGAGCTGTTTTTT,CASSILPGNTGELFF,-,TRBJ2-2,-,TRBV19
TGTGCCTGGAGTCTGACTAGTAGCGGGGAGCTGTTTTTT,CAWSLTSSGELFF,-,TRBJ2-2,once,TRBV30
TGTGCCAGCAGTTTGCACGGGAGGGCCTACGAGCAGTACTTC,CASSLHGRAYEQYF,TRBD2,TRBJ2-7,-,TRBV27
TGTGCCAGCAGTTTAAACAGGAGCAATCAGCCCCAGCATTTT,CASSLNRSNQPQHF,-,TRBJ1-5,-,TRBV27